The 6 T cell receptor beta chains in this list originate from one sample, sequenced in a study of post-analysis software for immune sequencing data (dated by TCRdb to the mid-2010s). Preparation of the library involved PCR. Sequencing instrument: Illumina HiSeq 2500. Unique molecular identifiers were incorporated into TCR beta cDNA libraries to reduce PCR and sequencing biases. TCRdb handled the public reads itself, with Q25 trimming in fastp and clone calling in MiXCR, and kept productive beta chains. All rows with the same CDR3 protein become a single entry with the most common DNA and genes. The sample table holds around 150,000 distinct CDR3 sequences, of which around 36% were seen once. The top ten constitute over 25% of the sample. This specimen's time point label, per the study, means: second blood draw from one MS patient after hematopoietic stem cell transplantation. The source was blood, collected after autologous hematopoietic stem cell transplantation. Receptor source: a girl between 5 and 17 years old with multiple sclerosis. Donor details come from another sample of the same person, matched by shared clones.

This clonotype has ten or more counts. The rearrangement links TRBV4-2 to TRBJ2-5; 10 nucleotides agree with TRBD1. Unmatched junction bases numbered 3, after V lost 0 bases and J lost 5 bases. Germline CDR1 reads LGHNA; CDR2 reads YNFKEQ. This CDR3 has 15 amino acids. CDR3 DNA: TGTGCCAGCAGCCAAGAAGGGACAGGGGTCGAGACCCAGTACTTC. This translates into CASSQEGTGVETQYF.

There are a few counts of this clonotype. The chain carries TRBV20-1 and TRBJ2-5; D is unresolved. V lost 3 bases, J lost 4 bases, and 21 bases lay in between. The germline V gene has CDR1 DFQATT and CDR2 SNEGSKA (reference sequence). The CDR3 consists of 16 residues. CDR3 DNA sequence: TGCAGTGCTAGCACCGTGGCAGGAGTTCCGACAGAGACCCAGTACTTC. Translated: CSASTVAGVPTETQYF.

V and J are TRBV2 and TRBJ1-5; D not certain. Trimming pared 2 bases from V and 3 bases from J, leaving 8 bases between. Germline lookup yields CDR1 SNHLY and CDR2 FYNNEI. This CDR3 contains 14 residues. CDR3 residues: CASSEHGFNQPQHF. The DNA for the CDR3 is TGTGCCAGCAGTGAACATGGGTTCAATCAGCCCCAGCATTTT.

V is TRBV6-1 and J is TRBJ2-5; a possible D gene is TRBD1 (6 bases). This CDR3 is 13 amino acids long. V was pared by 5 bases and J by 2 bases, with 9 bases between. The germline gives CDR1 MNHNS, CDR2 SASEGT. The CDR3 DNA reads as TGTGCCAGCAGTACAGGGTTGCAAGAGACCCAGTACTTC. Its protein is CASSTGLQETQYF.

In this sample, this clonotype turned up many times. V usage is TRBV28 and J usage is TRBJ2-3; either TRBD1 or TRBD2 may supply D (5 bases each). The V gene's germline CDR1 is MDHEN and CDR2 SYDVKM. V was cut by 2 bases and J by 5 bases, with 14 bases left in between. The CDR3 covers 15 residues. In nucleotides, the CDR3 is TGTGCCAGCAGTTTAGGGGGAGCTGGTAGAGATACGCAGTATTTT. It yields the protein CASSLGGAGRDTQYF.

J is TRBJ1-1 and V is TRBV10-3; unclear D gene. V was pared by 6 bases and J by 3 bases, with 14 bases between. Germline V gene sequence: CDR1 ENHRY, CDR2 SYGVKD. CDR3 length: 14 amino acids. CDR3 amino acids: CAISRAVGYTEAFF. In DNA form, the CDR3 reads TGTGCCATCAGCCGGGCGGTAGGGTACACTGAAGCTTTCTTT.